These T cell receptor beta chains were read from a single sample in a study of T cell repertoires in cytomegalovirus infection. TCRdb reanalysed the reads using MiXCR and keeps one entry per CDR3 protein. Of 500,000 to 600,000 distinct CDR3 sequences listed, 16% were seen once; the top ten hold roughly a quarter. Sequencing input: CD8+ T cells from PBMCs. The receptors were gathered from a human donor in good health (CMV status not recorded). Some clones in this sample may be carry-over from other donors' samples. CDR3s include the opening cysteine and the closing phenylalanine or tryptophan. D genes are given only for firm matches. Clone size appears in some rows only: once, few, many, or a class for an expanded clone.

>.|many|TRBJ2-3|TRBV12-3/TRBV12-4
CASSLMLFTDTQYF
TGTGCCAGCAGTTTAATGCTTTTCACAGATACGCAGTATTTT
>.|.|TRBJ1-5|TRBV6-1
CASSSQLQHF
TGTGCCAGCAGTAGTCAGCTCCAGCATTTT
>.|few|TRBJ1-4|TRBV19
CASSIPWDSPEKLFF
TGTGCCAGTAGTATACCCTGGGACTCACCAGAAAAACTGTTTTTT
>.|many|TRBJ1-1|TRBV12-3/TRBV12-4
CASSPPGLLNTEAFF
TGTGCCAGCAGCCCACCCGGGCTCTTGAACACTGAAGCTTTCTTT
>.|.|TRBJ2-3|TRBV29-1
CSVDLRGTQYF
TGCAGCGTGGACCTTAGGGGGACGCAGTATTTT
>.|many|TRBJ2-7|TRBV6-6
CASRNSYEQYF
TGTGCCAGCAGGAATTCCTACGAGCAGTACTTC
>.|few|TRBJ1-1|TRBV27
CASSPRRLNTEAFF
TGTGCCAGCAGCCCTCGGAGGCTTAACACTGAAGCTTTCTTT
>.|few|TRBJ2-7|TRBV20-1
CSARDILGTSYEQYF
TGCAGTGCTAGAGACATACTAGGAACCTCCTACGAGCAGTACTTC
>TRBD2|many|TRBJ2-5|TRBV6-5
CASSTGLAGGETQYF
TGTGCCAGCAGTACGGGACTAGCGGGGGGAGAGACCCAGTACTTC
>.|.|TRBJ2-1|TRBV20-1
CSANLRGPSYNEQFF
TGCAGTGCTAATTTACGGGGCCCCTCCTACAATGAGCAGTTCTTC
>TRBD1|.|TRBJ2-1|TRBV29-1
CSVGDASGGSYNEQFF
TGCAGCGTCGGGGATGCTTCAGGGGGATCCTACAATGAGCAGTTCTTC
>.|few|TRBJ2-3|TRBV12-3/TRBV12-4
CASSLVGKTDTQYF
TGTGCCAGCAGTTTAGTGGGCAAAACGGATACGCAGTATTTT
>.|many|TRBJ1-2|TRBV12-3/TRBV12-4
CASSRGGSVYNYGYTF
TGTGCCAGCAGCCGAGGGGGTTCGGTGTATAACTATGGCTACACCTTC
>.|.|TRBJ1-1|TRBV27
CASWPAGRGYTEAFF
TGTGCCAGCTGGCCGGCGGGGAGGGGGTACACTGAAGCTTTCTTT
>TRBD1|many|TRBJ1-5|TRBV20-1
CSASGTGGGQPQHF
TGCAGTGCTTCCGGGACAGGGGGCGGTCAGCCCCAGCATTTT
>.|few|TRBJ1-2|TRBV29-1
CSVEGREMLYGYTF
TGCAGCGTTGAGGGGCGGGAGATGCTTTATGGCTACACCTTC
>TRBD1|.|TRBJ2-5|TRBV2
CASSASIRTGSETQYF
TGTGCCAGCAGCGCTTCGATTAGGACAGGTAGTGAGACCCAGTACTTC
>.|many|TRBJ2-5|TRBV7-8
CASSLVGEETQYF
TGTGCCAGCAGCTTGGTTGGGGAAGAGACCCAGTACTTC
>TRBD2|many|TRBJ2-7|TRBV28
CASSTGTSGGYEQYF
TGTGCCAGCAGTACTGGGACTAGCGGGGGGTACGAGCAGTACTTC
>.|.|TRBJ2-7|TRBV15
CATSRPNNLYEQYF
TGTGCCACCAGCAGGCCGAACAATCTCTACGAGCAGTACTTC
>.|few|TRBJ2-7|TRBV19
CASSMVQGYEQYF
TGTGCCAGTAGTATGGTACAAGGCTACGAGCAGTACTTC
>.|.|TRBJ1-4|TRBV9
CASSASGAVNEKLFF
TGTGCCAGCAGCGCGTCAGGTGCGGTGAATGAAAAACTGTTTTTT
>.|many|TRBJ2-1|TRBV11-2
CASSFGTIYNEQFF
TGTGCCAGCAGTTTTGGGACAATTTACAATGAGCAGTTCTTC
>.|many|TRBJ2-5|TRBV7-9
CASSSRNSNAQETQYF
TGTGCCAGCAGCTCCCGGAACTCCAATGCTCAAGAGACCCAGTACTTC
>.|.|TRBJ2-5|TRBV2
CASSEPETQYF
TGTGCCAGCAGTGAGCCTGAGACCCAGTACTTC
>.|few|TRBJ2-2|TRBV15
CATSPRGANTGELFF
TGTGCCACCAGCCCTCGGGGAGCGAACACCGGGGAGCTGTTTTTT
>TRBD2|many|TRBJ2-4|TRBV28
CASSQRLAVAKNIQYF
TGTGCCAGCAGTCAACGACTAGCGGTAGCCAAAAACATTCAGTACTTC
>.|.|TRBJ1-1|TRBV11-1
CASSLVSRGEAFF
TGTGCCAGCAGCTTAGTAAGCAGGGGTGAAGCTTTCTTT
>TRBD2|few|TRBJ2-1|TRBV20-1
CSARARLAGGTFPYNEQFF
TGCAGTGCTAGAGCACGACTAGCGGGAGGCACCTTCCCTTACAATGAGCAGTTCTTC
>.|many|TRBJ1-2|TRBV5-6
CASSPAARAANYGYTF
TGTGCCAGCAGCCCCGCTGCCAGGGCGGCTAACTATGGCTACACCTTC
>TRBD1|few|TRBJ2-7|TRBV5-5
CASSHRGPRSHEQYF
TGTGCCAGCAGTCACAGGGGGCCGCGGTCCCACGAGCAGTACTTC
>.|.|TRBJ1-1|TRBV5-1
CASSLELGEEAFF
TGCGCCAGCAGCTTGGAGCTCGGCGAAGAAGCTTTCTTT
>TRBD2|few|TRBJ2-1|TRBV19
CASSIPSTSYEQFF
TGTGCCAGTAGTATACCGTCGACTAGCTATGAGCAGTTCTTC
>.|many|TRBJ2-1|TRBV11-2
CASSLGQRDYNEQFF
TGTGCCAGCAGCTTAGGACAACGGGACTACAATGAGCAGTTCTTC
>.|.|TRBJ2-1|TRBV5-1
CASSLDLAGNEQFF
TGCGCCAGCAGCTTGGACCTTGCCGGCAATGAGCAGTTCTTC
>TRBD1|few|TRBJ1-2|TRBV5-1
CASSHSSPSRQGLRVGYTF
TGCGCCAGCAGCCACAGCAGCCCTTCTAGACAGGGATTACGTGTGGGCTACACCTTC
>TRBD2|.|TRBJ2-7|TRBV5-6
CASSFTAGGPTGEQYF
TGTGCCAGCAGCTTTACAGCGGGAGGGCCCACGGGCGAGCAGTACTTC
>TRBD1|.|TRBJ2-1|TRBV2
CASPGQGEHEQFF
TGTGCCAGCCCGGGACAGGGGGAGCATGAGCAGTTCTTC
>TRBD2|many|TRBJ2-2|TRBV6-1
CASSSSSGMITGELFF
TGTGCCAGCAGTTCATCTAGCGGGATGATCACCGGGGAGCTGTTTTTT
>TRBD2|.|TRBJ2-7|TRBV24-1
CATTAGLADEQYF
TGTGCCACCACCGCGGGACTAGCCGACGAGCAGTACTTC
>.|.|TRBJ1-5|TRBV11-2
CASSTEGDQPQHF
TGTGCCAGCAGCACCGAGGGCGATCAGCCCCAGCATTTT
>TRBD1|few|TRBJ1-2|TRBV30
CAWSVMGQASYGYTF
TGTGCCTGGAGTGTAATGGGACAGGCCAGCTATGGCTACACCTTC
>.|.|TRBJ2-3|TRBV13
CASRDSYTDTQYF
TGTGCCAGCCGGGACTCCTACACAGATACGCAGTATTTT
>TRBD2|many|TRBJ2-6|TRBV7-3
CASSLLAGGSAGANVLTF
TGTGCCAGCAGCTTACTAGCGGGGGGTTCGGCTGGGGCCAACGTCCTGACTTTC
>TRBD2|many|TRBJ2-3|TRBV7-9
CASTGLAATDTQYF
TGTGCCAGCACCGGACTAGCGGCAACAGATACGCAGTATTTT
>.|.|TRBJ1-5|TRBV10-2
CASSSGAGQPQHF
TGCGCCAGCAGTAGTGGAGCGGGTCAGCCCCAGCATTTT
>.|many|TRBJ1-1|TRBV6-5
CASSYVAGANTEAFF
TGTGCCAGCAGTTACGTCGCAGGGGCGAACACTGAAGCTTTCTTT
>TRBD2|few|TRBJ2-7|TRBV19
CASSIAAGGPGEQYF
TGTGCCAGTAGTATAGCAGCGGGAGGGCCGGGGGAGCAGTACTTC
>.|.|TRBJ2-2|TRBV5-1
CASSPSWGAGDTGELFF
TGCGCCAGCAGCCCGAGTTGGGGGGCTGGGGACACCGGGGAGCTGTTTTTT
>TRBD2|.|TRBJ2-5|TRBV27
CASSSRGGRKTQYF
TGTGCCAGCAGTAGCCGGGGGGGCCGGAAGACCCAGTACTTC
>TRBD2|few|TRBJ2-1|TRBV24-1
CATSSGLAGVGEQFF
TGTGCCACCAGTTCCGGACTAGCGGGAGTGGGTGAGCAGTTCTTC
>TRBD2|.|TRBJ2-2|TRBV2
CATLGLAGVNTGELFF
TGTGCCACCCTGGGGCTAGCGGGGGTGAACACCGGGGAGCTGTTTTTT
>.|many|TRBJ2-1|TRBV11-2
CASTSGASVYNEQFF
TGTGCCAGCACCTCCGGGGCTAGCGTTTACAATGAGCAGTTCTTC
>.|.|TRBJ1-1|TRBV6-1
CASGISEALF
TGTGCCAGCGGAATCTCTGAAGCTTTGTTT
>.|many|TRBJ2-1|TRBV7-3
CASSLRGGGGRNEQFF
TGTGCCAGCAGCTTACGGGGCGGTGGGGGTCGGAATGAGCAGTTCTTC
>TRBD1|many|TRBJ2-1|TRBV7-9
CASSLGLRQGGFDEQFF
TGTGCCAGCAGCTTAGGATTGCGACAGGGGGGATTTGATGAGCAGTTCTTC
>.|many|TRBJ2-1|TRBV11-2
CASSLIGDYNEQFF
TGTGCCAGCAGCTTAATCGGCGACTACAATGAGCAGTTCTTC
>.|many|TRBJ2-7|TRBV6-6
CATQGGGYEQYF
TGTGCCACCCAGGGAGGCGGTTACGAGCAGTACTTC
>.|.|TRBJ1-1|TRBV11-2
CASTPFRAMNTEAFF
TGTGCCAGCACCCCTTTTCGGGCTATGAACACTGAAGCTTTCTTT